The 21 T cell receptor beta chains in this list originate from one sample, sequenced in a study of cytomegalovirus exposure and HLA in healthy donors. The study ran its PCR with 60 Vbeta and 13 Jbeta primers. TCRdb's table, derived via immunoSEQ multiplex PCR, lists solely in-frame clones and lacks some. Among about 200,000 clones, 75% to 90% were seen once, and the ten largest hold 5.5% to 7.5%. Sequencing input: PBMCs. The receptor set was obtained from a woman aged 45-59 years in good health and CMV-seropositive.

The chain links TRBV5-1 to TRBJ2-7, with 8 bases fitting TRBD2. The V segment lost 0 bases and the J segment 4 bases; nucleotides outside the gene matches: 9. Germline CDR1 reads SGHRS; CDR2 reads YFSETQ. CDR3 length: 16 residues. The CDR3 protein is CASSLDLAGSAYEQYF. CDR3 sequence (DNA): TGCGCCAGCAGCTTGGATTTAGCGGGATCGGCGTACGAGCAGTACTTC.

This clone was detected only once. The rearrangement uses TRBV10-3 and TRBJ1-6, with D possibly TRBD1 on 5 matching bases. This CDR3 comprises 13 residues. V dropped 3 bases and J dropped 7 bases, with 7 bases sitting between them. CDR1 is ENHRY, CDR2 SYGVKD, per germline. CDR3 coding DNA: TGTGCCATCAGTGACAGGGAAAATTCACCCCTCCACTTT. Translated, it gives CAISDRENSPLHF.

This chain uses TRBV6-6 with TRBJ2-3; a weak D match, TRBD1 (9 bases). Germline V lookup: CDR1 MNHNY, CDR2 SVGAGI (reference sequence). There are 15 residues in the CDR3. Trimming removed 8 bases at V and 9 bases at J, with 24 bases between. CDR3 loop: CASCSGTGTRPTQYF. The CDR3, as DNA: TGTGCCAGCTGCTCCGGGACAGGGACTAGACCCACGCAGTATTTT.

V and J are TRBV27 and TRBJ1-6; TRBD1 matches 7 bases. The CDR3 consists of 14 residues. The J segment lost 8 bases and the V segment lost 5 bases, leaving 6 bases of the junction unmatched. In germline, CDR1 is MNHEY, CDR2 SMNVEV (reference sequence). The CDR3 reads CASSPGTADSPLHF. The CDR3 nucleotides are TGTGCCAGCAGTCCCGGGACAGCTGATTCACCCCTCCACTTT.

This sequence joins TRBV18 and TRBJ1-2, with unresolved D. V lost 0 bases and J lost 1, with 6 bases in between. The CDR3 is made up of 14 amino acids. Germline V gene sequence: CDR1 KGHSH, CDR2 LQKENI. The CDR3 sequence is CASSPPSNNYGYTF. The DNA for the CDR3 is TGTGCCAGCTCACCACCGTCTAATAACTATGGCTACACCTTC.

The chain uses TRBV2 and TRBJ1-6, with 12 nucleotides matching TRBD1. This CDR3 is 14 amino acids long. The germline V gene has CDR1 SNHLY and CDR2 FYNNEI. Trimming cost V 6 bases and J 9 bases; bases outside gene matches: 3. CDR3 DNA sequence: TGTGCCAGCAGCGGGGACAGGGGGCCTTCACCCCTCCACTTT. Encoded protein: CASSGDRGPSPLHF.

This CDR3 is CASSSRGEGETQYF. The CDR3 region has the DNA TGTGCCAGCAGCTCTCGGGGGGAAGGAGAGACCCAGTACTTC. The J gene is TRBJ2-5, the V gene TRBV7-9; 7 bases match TRBD2. Germline lookup yields CDR1 SEHNR and CDR2 FQNEAQ (reference sequence). CDR3 size: 14 residues. The V segment lost 4 bases and the J segment 4 bases; nucleotides outside the gene matches: 6.

The V call is TRBV6-4, the J call TRBJ2-7; tentatively, D is TRBD1 (5 bases). Germline V gives CDR1 MRHNA, CDR2 SNTAGT. Trimming left V 2 bases short and J 2 bases short, with 13 bases between. There are 15 residues in the CDR3. The CDR3 region is CASSDAQGPTYEQYF. The CDR3 region has the DNA TGTGCCAGCAGTGACGCCCAGGGCCCTACCTACGAGCAGTACTTC.

V is TRBV5-1 and J is TRBJ2-7, with D possibly being TRBD2 (7 bases). Looked up from germline, CDR1 is SGHRS and CDR2 is YFSETQ. The CDR3 runs to 15 residues. The germline V and J ends were trimmed by 1 base and 4 bases, with 15 bases remaining between them. The CDR3 is CASSLSGGASYEQYF. Written as DNA, the CDR3 is TGCGCCAGCAGCTTGAGTGGGGGGGCCTCTTACGAGCAGTACTTC.

The rearrangement uses TRBV4-1 and TRBJ1-5, with D unresolved. Trimming removed 4 bases from V and 0 bases from J, with 13 bases in between. The CDR3 runs 16 residues. Germline CDR1 MGHRA, CDR2 YSYEKL. The DNA for the CDR3 is TGCGCCAGCAGCCCGACACCCATAACTAGCAATCAGCCCCAGCATTTT. Translated, it gives CASSPTPITSNQPQHF.

The chain employs TRBV19 and TRBJ2-5; perhaps TRBD1 as D (6 bases). CDR1 and CDR2 from the germline V gene are LNHDA and SQIVND (reference sequence). V lost 1 base and J lost 5, with 11 bases in between. The CDR3 contains 14 residues. The CDR3 reads CASSIAGAGETQYF. CDR3 DNA sequence: TGTGCCAGTAGTATAGCAGGGGCTGGGGAGACCCAGTACTTC.

The chain's CDR3 is CASSERTGGNEQYF. CDR3 sequence (DNA): TGCGCCAGCAGCGAAAGGACAGGGGGGAACGAGCAGTACTTC. The rearrangement uses TRBV5-1 and TRBJ2-7, with 10 bases fitting TRBD1. Germline values: CDR1 SGHRS, CDR2 YFSETQ. The CDR3 loop spans 14 amino acids. The V and J ends lost 4 bases and 5 bases, in that order; junction bases with no gene match: 6.

Remarks on this clone: This sample also contains other DNA sequences that code for the same CDR3. The chain uses TRBV27 and TRBJ2-7; D gene unclear. V was cut by 2 bases and J by 2 bases, with 7 bases left in between. The CDR3 contains 13 residues. The germline gives CDR1 MNHEY, CDR2 SMNVEV (reference sequence). The CDR3 protein is CASSLGQTYEQYF. The CDR3 DNA follows: TGTGCCAGCAGTTTAGGGCAGACCTACGAGCAGTACTTC.

This chain connects TRBV11-2 to TRBJ2-1; 7 bases agree with TRBD1. This CDR3 has 17 amino acids. Trimming removed 4 bases from V and 9 bases from J; junction bases left unmatched: 18. Germline V gives CDR1 SGHAT, CDR2 FQNNGV. Written as DNA, the CDR3 is TGTGCCAGCAGCTCTCCCCCGGGACAGAAGGCACGTGGTGAGCAGTTCTTC. Translation gives CASSSPPGQKARGEQFF.

This chain joins TRBV28 and TRBJ1-1; 9 bases map to TRBD1. Germline-derived CDR1 and CDR2 are MDHEN and SYDVKM. CDR3 length: 15 amino acids. V trimming: 4 bases; J trimming: 5 bases; junction bases outside the gene matches: 8. CDR3 in amino acids: CASSSTGGRGTEAFF. CDR3 coding DNA: TGTGCCAGCAGTTCAACAGGGGGCCGGGGTACTGAAGCTTTCTTT. The whole variable domain, filled in from reference TRBV28 and TRBJ1-1, reads DVKVTQSSRYLVKRTGEKVFLECVQDMDHENMFWYRQDPGLGLRLIYFSYDVKMKEKGDIPEGYSVSREKKERFSLILESASTNQTSMYLCASSSTGGRGTEAFFGQGTRLTVV.

The chain is built from TRBV10-3 and TRBJ2-4; 10 bases line up with TRBD2. CDR1 and CDR2 (germline): ENHRY, SYGVKD. V dropped 6 bases and J dropped 8; count of bases not matched to a gene: 10. The CDR3 covers 15 residues. The CDR3 is CAIRDSAGGKDIQYF. The CDR3 DNA is TGTGCCATCAGGGACTCAGCGGGGGGGAAGGACATTCAGTACTTC.

The CDR3 DNA is TGTGCCAGCAGCTTAATGGGCCGGCAAACAGATACGCAGTATTTT. Its protein product is CASSLMGRQTDTQYF. J is TRBJ2-3 and V is TRBV7-2; the D is unclear. Trimming removed 2 bases at V and 3 bases at J, with 12 bases between. The V gene's germline CDR1 is SGHTA and CDR2 FQGNSA. This CDR3 spans 15 amino acids. Looking up the rest from reference TRBV7-2 and TRBJ2-3 gives the full variable domain: GAGVSQSPSNKVTEKGKDVELRCDPISGHTALYWYRQSLGQGLEFLIYFQGNSAPDKSGLPSDRFSAERTGGSVSTLTIQRTQQEDSAVYLCASSLMGRQTDTQYFGPGTRLTVL.

CDR3 sequence: CAINGGTGELFF. The CDR3 nucleotides are TGTGCCATCAACGGGGGCACCGGGGAGCTGTTTTTT. This chain links TRBV10-3 with TRBJ2-2; D may be TRBD2 (6 bases). The CDR3 contains 12 residues. V lost 7 bases and J lost 4, with 7 bases in between. Per the germline V gene, CDR1 is ENHRY and CDR2 is SYGVKD.

A few counts support this clone. At one end the junction does not follow the germline gene, possibly because of a read error. This chain uses TRBV4-3 with TRBJ2-6, with a possible D match to TRBD1 (5 bases). The CDR3 has 15 amino acids. Germline CDR1 is LGHNA and CDR2 is YSLEER. The CDR3 DNA sequence: TGCGCCAGCAGCCAAGATCTCTCTGGGGCCAACGGCCTGACTTTC. It specifies CASSQDLSGANGLTF.

V usage is TRBV29-1 and J usage is TRBJ1-1; 7 nucleotides match TRBD1. J gave up 3 bases and V 5 bases, and 9 bases lay outside the gene matches. The germline V gene encodes CDR1 SQVTM and CDR2 ANQGSEA. CDR3 length equals 14 residues. CDR3 nucleotides: TGCAGCGTTCTTACGGACAGGCGGGACACTGAAGCTTTCTTT. Its protein product is CSVLTDRRDTEAFF. Complete variable domain (other parts from reference TRBV29-1 and TRBJ1-1): SAVISQKPSRDICQRGTSLTIQCQVDSQVTMMFWYRQQPGQSLTLIATANQGSEATYESGFVIDKFPISRPNLTFSTLTVSNMSPEDSSIYLCSVLTDRRDTEAFFGQGTRLTVV.

The chain has TRBV28 and TRBJ1-5; D possibly corresponds to TRBD1 (6 bases). The CDR3 is 16 amino acids. V gave up 1 base and J gave up 3 bases, with 13 bases separating them. CDR1 is MDHEN, CDR2 SYDVKM, per germline. CDR3 nucleotides: TGTGCCAGCAGTTTATCCCGCAGGGGCCCCAATCAGCCCCAGCATTTT. It yields the protein CASSLSRRGPNQPQHF.